The clone carrying this T cell receptor (beta chain) was seen a handful of times. Its antigen is currently unknown. The data were obtained in a study of a mutant IDH1 vaccine in newly diagnosed glioma. Study in general: The treated group averaged about 41 years old and was roughly 60% male, about 38% female.

Sequencing used immunoSEQ multiplex PCR; TCRdb keeps in-frame clones, though not all of them. In the table there are about 43,000 clones, roughly 84% of which are singletons. This CDR3 region has 14 residues. Germline V gives CDR1 SGDLS, CDR2 YYNGEE. The V gene lost 6 bases and the J gene lost 3 bases, with 15 bases spanning the gap. Study results and caveats: Changes to the top peripheral T cell clonotypes appeared unrelated to pseudoprogression.

Documented time point: week 23, last vaccination. One vaccine dose held 300 ug of mutant IDH1 20-mer peptide and came with topical imiquimod. Each of the donors came in with new WHO grade 3 or 4 astrocytomas that were IDH1-mutant and ATRX-lost. The clonotype originates from a woman aged 18-30 years with glioma. Some clones in this sample may be carry-over from other donors' samples. Material: PBMCs, obtained from a glioma patient whose treatment included an IDH1 peptide vaccine. The chain couples TRBV9 to TRBJ1-1, with unresolved D. This chain's CDR3 is CASTPSLVDTEAFF. CDR3 bases: TGTGCCAGCACCCCCAGCCTTGTGGACACTGAAGCTTTCTTT.